The entry below gives a single TCR beta chain sequence along with its context. Its antigen is as yet unknown. These data originate in a study of shared clonotypes between healthy human individuals. Sequenced by immunoSEQ multiplex PCR; TCRdb stores in-frame clones only, minus some. The profile covers 2,500,000 or so clones, with approximately 94% appearing a single time and 0.14% taken by the ten largest. Study-wide findings and caveats: Although depth was large, rarefaction showed that sequencing of the sorted subsets was incomplete. Larger richness was generally estimated for naive than memory subsets. In several donors, about 5% of naive CD4 clonotypes appeared in common. Only blood samples were collected, and tissue repertoires likely differ.

Sequencing was performed on naive CD4+ T cells sorted from blood. Subset specified: CD45RA+ positively selected. The TCR comes from a man younger than 35 in good health.

CDR3 loop: CASSLPQAANVLTF. CDR3 DNA: TGTGCCAGCAGCTTACCGCAGGCCGCCAACGTCCTGACTTTC. This chain links TRBV7-9 with TRBJ2-6; no firm D call. Germline V gives CDR1 SEHNR, CDR2 FQNEAQ (reference sequence). The ends were cut back, 2 bases at V and 7 bases at J, with 9 bases in the middle. The CDR3 sequence is 14 residues long.